This T cell receptor (beta chain) was identified in a study of T cells in Graves' hyperthyroidism and ophthalmopathy. For the study at large: Pretreatment peripheral blood was obtained at initial diagnosis.

The study, taken as a whole, reports: From stable hyperthyroidism, ophthalmopathy was separated by a 13 V-J model.

The sample holds a few counts of this clonotype. Its antigen is still unknown. Diagnostic assessment was based on clinical symptoms, serum thyroxine and TRAb, thyroid ultrasound and orbital computed tomography. From approximately 9.3 ml of fresh peripheral blood, PBMCs were isolated. Looked up from germline, CDR1 is SQVTM and CDR2 is ANQGSEA. This CDR3 contains 12 residues. V was clipped by 6 bases and J by 6 bases, with 14 bases between them. The investigators amplified TCR beta CDR3 regions from RNA transcripts. The HTBI primer set drove a first-round RT-PCR of the TCR CDR3. From the multiplex PCR reads, TCRdb called clonotypes with MiXCR, one entry per CDR3 protein. The sample shows more than 600,000 distinct CDR3 sequences, around 17% of them seen only once.

The TCR comes from a man between 18 and 35 years old with Graves' hyperthyroidism. The sample taken for sequencing was blood. V is TRBV29-1 and J is TRBJ2-5; the D is unclear. CDR3 in DNA: TGCAGCGTAGAACTGGGCCGGCAGACCCAGTACTTC. This encodes CSVELGRQTQYF.